This T cell receptor (beta chain) derives from a study of cytomegalovirus exposure and HLA in healthy donors. Study-wide findings and caveats: Later on, an analysis tied 15,000 to 20,000 TCR beta sequences to HLA alleles at 0.05 false discovery rate.

As regards this clone: Its antigen is currently unknown.

The V gene's germline CDR1 is LGHNA and CDR2 YNFKEQ. The CDR3 consists of 17 residues. Trimming removed 5 bases from V and 5 bases from J; junction bases left unmatched: 12. The PCR contained 60 Vbeta and 13 Jbeta primers. Clones were sequenced by immunoSEQ multiplex PCR, and TCRdb holds only the in-frame ones, with some missing. The repertoire has 200,000 to 250,000 clones, roughly 70% of them found once; the top ten carry approximately 1.7%. The chain has TRBV4-2 and TRBJ1-6; 7 bases map to TRBD1. The receptor comes from a woman in her twenties or thirties in good health and CMV-seronegative. The sample was PBMCs. CDR3 DNA sequence: TGTGCCAGCAGCTCGTACTTGGGACAGCTAAATAATTCACCCCTCCACTTT. It specifies CASSSYLGQLNNSPLHF.